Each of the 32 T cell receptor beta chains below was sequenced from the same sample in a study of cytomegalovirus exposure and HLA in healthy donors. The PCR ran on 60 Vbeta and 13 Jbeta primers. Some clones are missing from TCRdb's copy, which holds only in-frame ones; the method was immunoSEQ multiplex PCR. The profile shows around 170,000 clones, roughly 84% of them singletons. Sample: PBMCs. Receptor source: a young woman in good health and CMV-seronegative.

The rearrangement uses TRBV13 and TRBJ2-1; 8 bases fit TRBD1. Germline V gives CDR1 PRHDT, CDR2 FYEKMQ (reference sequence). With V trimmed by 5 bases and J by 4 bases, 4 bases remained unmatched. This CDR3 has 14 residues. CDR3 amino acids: CASSGRDRYNEQFF. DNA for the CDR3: TGTGCCAGCAGCGGCCGGGACAGGTACAATGAGCAGTTCTTC.

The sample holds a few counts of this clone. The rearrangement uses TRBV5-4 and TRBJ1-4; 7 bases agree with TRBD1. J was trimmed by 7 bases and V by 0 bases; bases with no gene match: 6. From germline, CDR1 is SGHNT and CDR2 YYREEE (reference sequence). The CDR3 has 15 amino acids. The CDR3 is CASSLGQGWGEKLFF. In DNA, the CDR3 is TGTGCCAGCAGCTTGGGACAGGGATGGGGTGAAAAACTGTTTTTT. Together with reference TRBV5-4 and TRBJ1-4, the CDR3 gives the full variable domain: ETGVTQSPTHLIKTRGQQVTLRCSSQSGHNTVSWYQQALGQGPQFIFQYYREEENGRGNFPPRFSGLQFPNYSSELNVNALELDDSALYLCASSLGQGWGEKLFFGSGTQLSVL.

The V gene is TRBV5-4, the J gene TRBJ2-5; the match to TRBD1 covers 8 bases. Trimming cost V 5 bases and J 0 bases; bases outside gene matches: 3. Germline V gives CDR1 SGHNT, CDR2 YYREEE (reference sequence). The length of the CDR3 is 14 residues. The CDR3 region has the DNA TGTGCCAGCAGTGGGGGACAGGACCAAGAGACCCAGTACTTC. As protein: CASSGGQDQETQYF. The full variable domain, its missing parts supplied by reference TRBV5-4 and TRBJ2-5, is ETGVTQSPTHLIKTRGQQVTLRCSSQSGHNTVSWYQQALGQGPQFIFQYYREEENGRGNFPPRFSGLQFPNYSSELNVNALELDDSALYLCASSGGQDQETQYFGPGTRLLVL.

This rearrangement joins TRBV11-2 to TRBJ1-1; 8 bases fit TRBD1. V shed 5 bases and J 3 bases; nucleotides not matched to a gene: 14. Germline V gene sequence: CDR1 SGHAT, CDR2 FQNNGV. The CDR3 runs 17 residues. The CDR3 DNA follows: TGTGCCAGCAGCCCCCGGACAGGGTGGGTTCCGGACACTGAAGCTTTCTTT. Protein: CASSPRTGWVPDTEAFF.

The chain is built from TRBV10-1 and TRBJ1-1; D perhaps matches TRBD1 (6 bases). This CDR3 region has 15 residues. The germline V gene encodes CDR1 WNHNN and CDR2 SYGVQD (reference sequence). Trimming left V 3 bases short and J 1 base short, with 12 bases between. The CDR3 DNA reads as TGCGCCAGCAGTGACGTGGGGGCCCCGAACACTGAAGCTTTCTTT. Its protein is CASSDVGAPNTEAFF.

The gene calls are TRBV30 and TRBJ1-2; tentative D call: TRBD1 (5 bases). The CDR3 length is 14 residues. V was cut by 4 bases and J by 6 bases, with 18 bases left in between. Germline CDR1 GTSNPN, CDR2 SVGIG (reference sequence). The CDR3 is CAWTHLHGTNGYTF. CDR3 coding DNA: TGTGCCTGGACCCACCTTCACGGGACTAATGGCTACACCTTC.

The CDR3 DNA sequence: TGCGCCAGCAGCCAAGTAGGGGGACAGGGGCTTGGAAATGAGCAGTTCTTC. Translated: CASSQVGGQGLGNEQFF. The chain joins TRBV4-1 to TRBJ2-1; TRBD1 agrees at 10 bases. The CDR3 is 17 residues long. V was clipped by 1 base and J by 7 bases; unmatched bases: 10. Germline CDR1 reads MGHRA; CDR2 reads YSYEKL.

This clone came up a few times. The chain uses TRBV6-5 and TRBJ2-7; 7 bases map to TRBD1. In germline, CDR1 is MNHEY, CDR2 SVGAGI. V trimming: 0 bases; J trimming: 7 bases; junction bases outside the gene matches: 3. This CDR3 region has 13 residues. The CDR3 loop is CASSYSAGGEQYF. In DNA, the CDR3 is TGTGCCAGCAGTTACTCTGCAGGGGGTGAGCAGTACTTC.

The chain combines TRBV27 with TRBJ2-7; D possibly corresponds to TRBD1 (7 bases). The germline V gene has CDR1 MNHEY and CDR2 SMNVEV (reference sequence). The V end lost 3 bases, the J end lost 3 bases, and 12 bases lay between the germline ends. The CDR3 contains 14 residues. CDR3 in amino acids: CASSLAQGGYEQYF. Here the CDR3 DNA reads TGTGCCAGCAGTTTGGCGCAGGGGGGCTACGAGCAGTACTTC.

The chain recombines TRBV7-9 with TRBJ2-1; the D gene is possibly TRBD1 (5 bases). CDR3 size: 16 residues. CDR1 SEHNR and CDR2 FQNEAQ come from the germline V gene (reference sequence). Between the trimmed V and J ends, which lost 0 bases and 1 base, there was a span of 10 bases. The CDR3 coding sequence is TGTGCCAGCAGCTTAGCGTTAGGGGTATCCTACAATGAGCAGTTCTTC. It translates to CASSLALGVSYNEQFF.

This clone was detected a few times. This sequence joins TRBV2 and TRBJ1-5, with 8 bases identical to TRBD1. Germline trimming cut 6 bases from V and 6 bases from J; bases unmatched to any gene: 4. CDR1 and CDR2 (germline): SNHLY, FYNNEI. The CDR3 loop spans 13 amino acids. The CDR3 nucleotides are TGTGCCAGCAGGACAGGGGAAGCTCAGCCCCAGCATTTT. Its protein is CASRTGEAQPQHF.

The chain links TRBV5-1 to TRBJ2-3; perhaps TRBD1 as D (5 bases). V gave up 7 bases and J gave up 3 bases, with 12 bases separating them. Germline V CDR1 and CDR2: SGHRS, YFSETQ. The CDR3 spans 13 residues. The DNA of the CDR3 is TGCGCCAGCTCCTGGCAGGGAACAGATACGCAGTATTTT. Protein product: CASSWQGTDTQYF. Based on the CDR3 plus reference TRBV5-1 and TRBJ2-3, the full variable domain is KAGVTQTPRYLIKTRGQQVTLSCSPISGHRSVSWYQQTPGQGLQFLFEYFSETQRNKGNFPGRFSGRQFSNSRSEMNVSTLELGDSALYLCASSWQGTDTQYFGPGTRLTVL.

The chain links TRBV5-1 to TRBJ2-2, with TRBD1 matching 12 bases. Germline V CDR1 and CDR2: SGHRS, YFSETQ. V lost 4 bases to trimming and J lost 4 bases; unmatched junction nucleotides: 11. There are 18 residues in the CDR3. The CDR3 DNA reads TGCGCCAGCAGCGTAAACCCTGGGACAGGGGGCGGCACCGGGGAGCTGTTTTTT. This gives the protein CASSVNPGTGGGTGELFF.

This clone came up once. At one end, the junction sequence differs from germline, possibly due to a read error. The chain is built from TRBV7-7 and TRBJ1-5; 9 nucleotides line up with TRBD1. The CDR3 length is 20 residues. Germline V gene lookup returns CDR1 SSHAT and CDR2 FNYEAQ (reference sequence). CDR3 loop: CASSLARVDRGGGEGQPQHF. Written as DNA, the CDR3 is TGTGCTAGCAGCTTAGCCCGCGTGGACAGGGGCGGAGGCGAGGGTCAGCCCCAGCATTTT.

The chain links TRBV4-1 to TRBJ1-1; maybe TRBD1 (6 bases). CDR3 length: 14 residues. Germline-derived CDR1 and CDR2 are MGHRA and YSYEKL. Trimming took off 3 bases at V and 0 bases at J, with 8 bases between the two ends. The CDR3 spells CASSQGQMNTEAFF. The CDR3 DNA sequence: TGCGCCAGCAGCCAGGGACAAATGAACACTGAAGCTTTCTTT.

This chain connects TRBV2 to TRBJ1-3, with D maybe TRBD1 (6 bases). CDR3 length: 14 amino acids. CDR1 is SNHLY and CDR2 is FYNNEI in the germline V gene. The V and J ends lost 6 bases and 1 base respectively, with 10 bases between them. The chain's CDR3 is CASRRTVSGNTIYF. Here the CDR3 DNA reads TGTGCCAGCAGGAGGACAGTTTCTGGAAACACCATATATTTT.

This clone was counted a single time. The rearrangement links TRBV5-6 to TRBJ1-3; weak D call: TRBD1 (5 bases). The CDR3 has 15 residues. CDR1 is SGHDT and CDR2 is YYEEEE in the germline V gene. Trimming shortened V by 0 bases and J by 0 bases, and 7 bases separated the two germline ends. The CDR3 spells CASSLVTVSGNTIYF. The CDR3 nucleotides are TGTGCCAGCAGCTTGGTGACAGTCTCTGGAAACACCATATATTTT. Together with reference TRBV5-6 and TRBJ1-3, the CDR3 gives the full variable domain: DAGVTQSPTHLIKTRGQQVTLRCSPKSGHDTVSWYQQALGQGPQFIFQYYEEEERQRGNFPDRFSGHQFPNYSSELNVNALLLGDSALYLCASSLVTVSGNTIYFGEGSWLTVV.

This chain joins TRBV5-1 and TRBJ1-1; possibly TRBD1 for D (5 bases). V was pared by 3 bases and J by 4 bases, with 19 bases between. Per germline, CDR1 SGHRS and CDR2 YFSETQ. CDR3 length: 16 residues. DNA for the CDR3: TGCGCCAGCAGCTGGGGTGGTGGGACTGCTGCCACTGAAGCTTTCTTT. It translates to CASSWGGGTAATEAFF.

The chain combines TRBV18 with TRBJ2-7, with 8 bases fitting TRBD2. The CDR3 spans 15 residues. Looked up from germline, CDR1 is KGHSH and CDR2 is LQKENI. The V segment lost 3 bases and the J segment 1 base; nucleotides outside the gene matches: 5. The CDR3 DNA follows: TGTGCCAGCTCACCCCCGGGAGGGGCGTCCTACGAGCAGTACTTC. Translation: CASSPPGGASYEQYF.

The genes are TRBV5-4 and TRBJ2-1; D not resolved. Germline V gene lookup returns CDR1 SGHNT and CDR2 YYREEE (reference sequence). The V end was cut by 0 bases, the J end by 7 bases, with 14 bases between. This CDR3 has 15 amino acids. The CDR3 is CASSLAGRITNEQFF. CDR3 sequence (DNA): TGTGCCAGCAGCTTGGCGGGTCGAATCACAAATGAGCAGTTCTTC.

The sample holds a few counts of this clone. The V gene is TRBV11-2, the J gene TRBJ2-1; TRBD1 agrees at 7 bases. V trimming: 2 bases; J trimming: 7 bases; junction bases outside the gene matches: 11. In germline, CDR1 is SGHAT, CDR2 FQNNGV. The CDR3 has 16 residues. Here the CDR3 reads CASSLLGTDWGNEQFF. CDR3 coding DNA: TGTGCCAGCAGCTTACTAGGGACAGATTGGGGGAATGAGCAGTTCTTC.

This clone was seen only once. Here the CDR3 reads CASSEATWRGDYGYTF. The CDR3 coding sequence is TGTGCCAGCAGTGAAGCGACCTGGCGAGGCGACTATGGCTACACCTTC. The chain uses TRBV6-1 and TRBJ1-2; D not resolved. Trimming pared 0 bases from V and 3 bases from J, leaving 14 bases between. The CDR3 sequence is 16 residues long. Germline assignment: CDR1 MNHNS and CDR2 SASEGT.

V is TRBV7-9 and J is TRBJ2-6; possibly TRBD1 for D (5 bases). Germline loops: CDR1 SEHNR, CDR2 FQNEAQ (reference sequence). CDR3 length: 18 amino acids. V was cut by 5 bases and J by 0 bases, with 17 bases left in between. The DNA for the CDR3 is TGTGCCAGCAGCCAAAAAGGGGATTTGGACTCTGGGGCCAACGTCCTGACTTTC. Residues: CASSQKGDLDSGANVLTF.

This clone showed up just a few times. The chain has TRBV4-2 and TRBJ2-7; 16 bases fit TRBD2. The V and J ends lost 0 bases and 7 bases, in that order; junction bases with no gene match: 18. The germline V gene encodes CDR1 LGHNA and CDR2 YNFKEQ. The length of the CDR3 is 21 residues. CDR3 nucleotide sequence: TGTGCCAGCAGCCAAGACCGGACGGTCCCGGGACTAGCGGGGGGGCTCAGAGAGCAGTACTTC. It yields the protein CASSQDRTVPGLAGGLREQYF.

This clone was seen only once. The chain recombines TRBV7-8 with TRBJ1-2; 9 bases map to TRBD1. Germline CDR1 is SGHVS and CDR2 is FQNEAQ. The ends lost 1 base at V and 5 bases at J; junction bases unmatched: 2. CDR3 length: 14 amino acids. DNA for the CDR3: TGTGCCAGCAGCTTAGGGGACAGGGTATATGGCTACACCTTC. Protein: CASSLGDRVYGYTF.

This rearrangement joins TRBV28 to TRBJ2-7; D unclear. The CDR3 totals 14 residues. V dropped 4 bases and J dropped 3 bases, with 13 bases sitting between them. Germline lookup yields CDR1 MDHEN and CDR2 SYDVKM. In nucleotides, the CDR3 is TGTGCCAGCAGTTCTACGACACAACTCTACGAGCAGTACTTC. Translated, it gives CASSSTTQLYEQYF.

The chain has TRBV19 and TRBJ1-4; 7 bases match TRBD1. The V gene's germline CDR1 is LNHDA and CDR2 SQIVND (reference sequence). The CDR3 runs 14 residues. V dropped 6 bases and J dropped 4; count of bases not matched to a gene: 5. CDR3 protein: CASSAGQINEKLFF. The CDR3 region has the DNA TGTGCCAGTAGCGCGGGACAGATTAATGAAAAACTGTTTTTT.

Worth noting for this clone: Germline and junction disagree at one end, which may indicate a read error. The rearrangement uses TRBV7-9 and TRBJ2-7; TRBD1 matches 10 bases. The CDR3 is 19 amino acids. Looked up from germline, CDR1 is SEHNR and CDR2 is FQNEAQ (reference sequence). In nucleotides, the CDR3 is TGTTCCAGCAGCTTAACCCAACGTTACTGGACAGGGGGGGATGGCGAGCAGTACTTC. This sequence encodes CSSSLTQRYWTGGDGEQYF.

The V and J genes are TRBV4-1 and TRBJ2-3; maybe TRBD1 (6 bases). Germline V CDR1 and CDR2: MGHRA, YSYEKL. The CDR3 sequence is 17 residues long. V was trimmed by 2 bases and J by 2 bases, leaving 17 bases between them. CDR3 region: CASSQPRRGQYTDTQYF. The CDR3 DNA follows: TGCGCCAGCAGCCAACCCCGTCGAGGACAGTACACAGATACGCAGTATTTT.

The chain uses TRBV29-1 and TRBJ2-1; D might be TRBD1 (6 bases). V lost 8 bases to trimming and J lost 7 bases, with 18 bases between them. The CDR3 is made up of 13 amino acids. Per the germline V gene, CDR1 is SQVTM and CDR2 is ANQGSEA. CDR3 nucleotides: TGCAGCACTGAGGGGGAATTGGGGAATGAGCAGTTCTTC. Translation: CSTEGELGNEQFF.

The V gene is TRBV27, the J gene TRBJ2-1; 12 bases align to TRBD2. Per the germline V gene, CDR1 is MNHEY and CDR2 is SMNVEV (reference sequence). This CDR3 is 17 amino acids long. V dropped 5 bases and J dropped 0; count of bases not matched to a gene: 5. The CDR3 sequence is CASSDLAGGPSYNEQFF. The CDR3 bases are TGTGCCAGCAGTGACCTAGCGGGGGGGCCCTCCTACAATGAGCAGTTCTTC.

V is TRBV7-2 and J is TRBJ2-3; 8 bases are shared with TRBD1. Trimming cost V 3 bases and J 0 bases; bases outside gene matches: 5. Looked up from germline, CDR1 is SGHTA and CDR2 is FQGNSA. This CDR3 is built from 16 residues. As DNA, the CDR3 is TGTGCCAGCAGCTTTTCAGGGGGCGGTAGCACAGATACGCAGTATTTT. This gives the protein CASSFSGGGSTDTQYF.